These 14 T cell receptor beta chains were sequenced from one sample in a study of blood T cell repertoires in COVID-19. The repertoire was sequenced with immunoSEQ multiplex PCR; TCRdb's copy has only in-frame clones and lacks some. The sample consists of about 98,000 clones, around nine tenths of them appearing once. Sequenced: peripheral blood. The origin of the receptors is a man in his fifties with acute or convalescent COVID-19.

The genes are TRBV5-1 and TRBJ1-1, with 7 bases matching TRBD1. The length of the CDR3 is 15 residues. Trimming took 0 bases from V and 1 from J; bases not matched to a gene: 3. The germline V gene encodes CDR1 SGHRS and CDR2 YFSETQ. The CDR3 DNA follows: TGCGCCAGCAGCTTGGCCGGGACAGAGAACACTGAAGCTTTCTTT. It is translated as CASSLAGTENTEAFF.

Comments on this clone: The sample contains more than one DNA sequence encoding this CDR3. V is TRBV27 and J is TRBJ2-7; D is unresolved. Trimming removed 1 base at V and 0 bases at J, with 7 bases between. This CDR3 is 14 amino acids long. Germline V gene sequence: CDR1 MNHEY, CDR2 SMNVEV (reference sequence). The CDR3: CASSLYRGSYEQYF. The DNA of the CDR3 is TGTGCCAGCAGTTTATATCGAGGCTCCTACGAGCAGTACTTC.

This clone was picked up a small number of times. The V and J genes are TRBV10-3 and TRBJ2-3, with D perhaps matching TRBD2 (6 bases). Between the trimmed V and J ends, which lost 5 bases and 2 bases, there was a span of 17 bases. The CDR3 is 16 amino acids. Germline values: CDR1 ENHRY, CDR2 SYGVKD. CDR3 sequence: CAISPTLGRYTDTQYF. For the CDR3, the DNA is TGTGCCATCAGTCCGACCCTGGGGAGGTACACAGATACGCAGTATTTT.

The V and J genes are TRBV6-1 and TRBJ2-1; 9 bases are shared with TRBD1. Germline CDR1 is MNHNS and CDR2 is SASEGT. J gave up 2 bases and V 4 bases, and 6 bases lay outside the gene matches. The CDR3 contains 16 residues. CDR3 amino acids: CASSGTGGNAYNEQFF. The CDR3 DNA reads as TGTGCCAGCAGTGGAACAGGGGGCAACGCCTACAATGAGCAGTTCTTC.

This chain joins TRBV2 and TRBJ2-1; the match to TRBD1 covers 7 bases. CDR3 size: 15 residues. V dropped 4 bases and J dropped 0; count of bases not matched to a gene: 3. CDR1 is SNHLY and CDR2 is FYNNEI in the germline V gene. The CDR3 is CASSAYRGSYNEQFF. DNA for the CDR3: TGTGCCAGCAGTGCCTACAGGGGCTCCTACAATGAGCAGTTCTTC.

The chain employs TRBV18 and TRBJ2-3; 8 bases are a match to TRBD2. Germline trimming cut 8 bases from V and 0 bases from J; bases unmatched to any gene: 13. CDR1 and CDR2 (germline): KGHSH, LQKENI. The CDR3 has 17 amino acids. CDR3 region: CASTPLGASGSTDTQYF. CDR3 in DNA: TGTGCCAGCACCCCCTTGGGGGCTAGCGGGAGCACAGATACGCAGTATTTT.

This clone turned up a few times. The V gene is TRBV5-1, the J gene TRBJ2-7; D perhaps matches TRBD2 (5 bases). The CDR3 runs to 15 residues. V lost 2 bases, J lost 1 base, and 13 bases lay in between. In germline, CDR1 is SGHRS, CDR2 YFSETQ. The CDR3 loop is CASSFRSPGSYEQYF. The CDR3 region has the DNA TGCGCCAGCAGCTTTCGCAGTCCGGGGTCCTACGAGCAGTACTTC.

The rearrangement joins TRBV2 to TRBJ1-5, with D perhaps matching TRBD1 (6 bases). CDR1 and CDR2 (germline): SNHLY, FYNNEI. This CDR3 comprises 14 residues. Trimming removed 5 bases from V and 6 bases from J, with 14 bases in between. The CDR3 nucleotides are TGTGCCAGCAGTCCTAACAGGGCAGGTCAGCCCCAGCATTTT. It encodes CASSPNRAGQPQHF.

This clone has a handful of counts. The rearrangement joins TRBV11-2 to TRBJ1-6; D gene unclear. Germline CDR1 reads SGHAT; CDR2 reads FQNNGV. V dropped 2 bases and J dropped 4 bases, with 9 bases sitting between them. The CDR3 is 15 residues long. This CDR3 is CASSLLSVYNSPLHF. In nucleotides, the CDR3 is TGTGCCAGCAGCTTACTCTCAGTTTATAATTCACCCCTCCACTTT.

The chain uses TRBV9 and TRBJ2-1; D uncertain. Germline CDR1 and CDR2: SGDLS and YYNGEE. The ends were cut back, 6 bases at V and 8 bases at J, with 18 bases in the middle. The CDR3 extends over 14 amino acids. CDR3 amino acids: CASTSGLAGHEQFF. The DNA of the CDR3 is TGTGCCAGCACAAGTGGATTAGCTGGCCATGAGCAGTTCTTC.

The chain is built from TRBV18 and TRBJ2-1, with a possible D match to TRBD1 (5 bases). V lost 6 bases, J lost 8 bases, and 8 bases lay in between. The length of the CDR3 is 11 residues. Germline values: CDR1 KGHSH, CDR2 LQKENI. CDR3 protein: CASSLQDEQFF. Written as DNA, the CDR3 is TGTGCCAGCTCGCTACAGGATGAGCAGTTCTTC.

V and J are TRBV24-1 and TRBJ2-1, with 8 bases identical to TRBD2. The germline V gene encodes CDR1 KGHDR and CDR2 SFDVKD. The CDR3 is made up of 15 amino acids. Unmatched junction bases numbered 13, after V lost 7 bases and J lost 9 bases. The CDR3 reads CATSPGAGGSREQFF. The CDR3 DNA reads as TGTGCCACCAGCCCTGGGGCGGGAGGATCACGTGAGCAGTTCTTC.

The V and J genes are TRBV4-1 and TRBJ1-2; 7 positions match TRBD1. Losses at the gene ends were 4 bases for V and 2 bases for J; bases not matched to a gene: 16. The CDR3 loop spans 18 amino acids. Looked up from germline, CDR1 is MGHRA and CDR2 is YSYEKL. The CDR3 sequence: CASSPPVASGQRNYGYTF. DNA for the CDR3: TGCGCCAGCAGCCCCCCAGTTGCTTCGGGACAGAGAAACTATGGCTACACCTTC.

The gene calls are TRBV29-1 and TRBJ1-1, with D tentatively TRBD1 (5 bases). V was clipped by 4 bases and J by 4 bases, with 16 bases between them. Germline lookup yields CDR1 SQVTM and CDR2 ANQGSEA. The CDR3 is 14 amino acids. CDR3 DNA: TGCAGCGTTGTAATCGGCAGGGCGCGCACTGAAGCTTTCTTT. Translated, it gives CSVVIGRARTEAFF.